This entry features one TCR beta chain sequence. Its antigen remains unidentified. This entry is derived from a study of cytomegalovirus exposure and HLA in healthy donors. Primers for the PCR totalled 60 Vbeta and 13 Jbeta. Here immunoSEQ multiplex PCR was the method, and the copy in TCRdb shows in-frame clones only, minus some. The data show roughly 130,000 clones, 81% seen once. Germline V CDR1 and CDR2: GTSNPN, SVGIG (reference sequence). With V trimmed by 0 bases and J by 0 bases, 18 bases remained unmatched. The CDR3 runs 20 residues. Study-level points and caveats: In a later analysis, V- and J-gene trimming of beta chains associated with a DCLRE1C missense variant, replicated independently.

The chain uses TRBV30 and TRBJ1-1; TRBD1 matches 8 bases. Sample: PBMCs. This clonotype was obtained from a man aged 18 to 35 in good health and CMV-seronegative. The CDR3 is CAWSVHPNNRGKLMNTEAFF. The CDR3, as DNA: TGTGCCTGGAGTGTACACCCCAACAACAGGGGGAAACTCATGAACACTGAAGCTTTCTTT.